These 2 T cell receptor beta chains came from one sample sequenced in a study of blood T cell repertoires in COVID-19. Profiling relied on immunoSEQ multiplex PCR, and the TCRdb table lists in-frame clones only, not all of them. The table lists around 80,000 clones, roughly four fifths of them singletons. The specimen sequenced was peripheral blood. These receptors all stem from a woman of 80 years or more with active or convalescent COVID-19.

The gene calls are TRBV20-1 and TRBJ2-3; 10 nucleotides line up with TRBD2. V dropped 3 bases and J dropped 1; count of bases not matched to a gene: 4. In germline, CDR1 is DFQATT, CDR2 SNEGSKA (reference sequence). The CDR3 covers 15 residues. The CDR3: CSASGGTSGTDTQYF. In DNA, the CDR3 is TGCAGTGCTAGTGGGGGGACTAGCGGCACAGATACGCAGTATTTT.

The chain joins TRBV28 to TRBJ2-5; possible D gene TRBD1, 6 bases. This CDR3 has 14 residues. The V gene lost 1 base and the J gene lost 4 bases, with 10 bases spanning the gap. Germline assignment: CDR1 MDHEN and CDR2 SYDVKM. The CDR3 loop reads CASSLYAGAETQYF. As DNA, the CDR3 is TGTGCCAGCAGTTTATATGCAGGGGCAGAGACCCAGTACTTC.